This T cell receptor beta chain was sequenced in a study of shared clonotypes between healthy human individuals (dated by TCRdb to 2018 to 2021). With respect to the entire study: Three men and a couple of women, aged 18 to 49 years, made up the cohort. For each donor, three plates each were used for CD4 naive and CD4 memory, two plates were used for CD8 naive, and one plate was used for CD8 memory. To estimate repertoire size and how much clonotype sharing occurs between individuals, the study deeply sequenced the blood TCR repertoires of 4 to 6 healthy adults. Libraries were prepared and TCR repertoires were sequenced by different laboratories using diverse techniques, in order to increase sequencing depth and limit assay-specific biases. Per donor, leukapheresis produced somewhere between about 0.9 and 9.5 billion PBMCs. Study-wide findings and limitations: Pairwise subsampling indicated that sequencing depth was expected to affect the degree of clonotype sharing among donors. The small number of donors limited the genetic and exposure-history diversity represented. Roughly 5% of naive CD4, roughly 3.6% of naive CD8, around 2.3% of memory CD4, and less than 0.45% of memory CD8 clonotypes were shared across a few donors. Sampling was restricted to blood, and TCR repertoires in tissue are likely to differ from TCR repertoires in blood. Compared with non-shared clonotypes, the clonotypes found in all four sorted-subset donors had higher generation probabilities. Naive subsets generally had larger estimated clonotype richness than memory subsets. Even with the large sequencing depth, rarefaction of the sorted-subset datasets indicated that sequencing was incomplete.

Remarks on this clone: Its antigen is unknown. No clone much larger than this one lies a single base away; base qualities are absent.

CD8 naive samples consisted of CD45RO-negative cells that were positively selected for CCR7, yielding a CD45RA+CCR7+ population without TemRA cells. Donors were healthy HIV-negative adults with no recently reported acute infections or vaccinations. Only Caucasian adults living in Nashville, Tennessee, USA were represented among the donors. After blood collection by leukapheresis, PBMCs were isolated using Ficoll-Histopaque density gradient centrifugation and then cryopreserved in the vapor phase of liquid nitrogen. Analytical flow cytometry was used to check the purity and quantity of every magnetically sorted T cell population. Genomic DNA was isolated from every sorted fraction and measured by UV absorbance on a Nanodrop 2000c. CDR1 and CDR2 (SGHRS, YFSETQ) derive from the germline V gene. The CDR3, from cysteine to phenylalanine, totals 14 residues. Only the CDR3 DNA stays, 42 bases, in frame from base 1. V is pruned by 4 bases and J by 6 bases, leaving 5 bases of the junction without a gene match.

Using the deep immunoSEQ assay, TCR CDR3 regions were amplified from genomic DNA by multiplex PCR. For each cell subset, the extracted genomic DNA was distributed evenly across all wells of several immunoSEQ 96-well plates, and each plate served as one replicate. For sorted subsets, 150 to 200 ng genomic DNA, equal to 25,000 to 35,000 T cell genomes, was loaded into each replicate PCR. Purified libraries were measured with a Qubit 3.0 fluorometer, size-checked on a Bioanalyzer 2100, and measured again with the KAPA Library Quantification kit. Every immunoSEQ 96-well plate was sequenced on a separate single-read 150-cycle Illumina NextSeq 550 flow cell. On the study's bioinformatics: Because the immunoSEQ output included only junctional sequences and no quality scores, the filtering could not be the same as the filtering used for full-length reads. Sequences were annotated with PyIR, a Python wrapper for IgBLAST v1.9, using IMGT germline references to assign V/J genes and CDR3. Reads were removed for weak V/J assignments (E-value above 1e-6), missing CDR3, stop codons, out-of-frame junctions, or ambiguous translated residues. A V3J clonotype was defined by an identical inferred V gene, J gene, and CDR3 amino acid sequence. Percentage overlap between repertoires was calculated by dividing the number of shared unique clonotypes by the size of the smaller repertoire. Repertoire richness was assessed with RTK rarefaction, the Chao1 estimator, and Recon v2.1 estimates of unobserved clonotypes. Generation probabilities were computed with OLGA for all TCRbeta clonotypes obtained by the gDNA method from a few donors. The source is immuneACCESS, and TCRdb retained only in-frame sequences with V and J called. Part of the clones is not carried over; for the studies checked, unresolved V genes explain less than half of this, and the remainder is unexplained. For V, J and clone size, that table is used; D and trimming come from the DNA. This sample holds roughly 2,000,000 clones; around 93% were observed only once. The ten largest clones take up roughly 1.7% of the sample.

This TCR derives from a young man in good health. Some clones in this sample may be carry-over from other donors' samples. Sequenced material: naive CD8+ T cells from PBMCs. The cell subset or site label of this sample denotes: CD45RA+CCR7+. The rearranged chain carries TRBV5-1 and TRBJ2-2; the central 8 bases match TRBD1. The DNA is TGCGCCAGCAGCCCCGACAGGGGCGCCGGGGAGCTGTTTTTT. The translation is CASSPDRGAGELFF.